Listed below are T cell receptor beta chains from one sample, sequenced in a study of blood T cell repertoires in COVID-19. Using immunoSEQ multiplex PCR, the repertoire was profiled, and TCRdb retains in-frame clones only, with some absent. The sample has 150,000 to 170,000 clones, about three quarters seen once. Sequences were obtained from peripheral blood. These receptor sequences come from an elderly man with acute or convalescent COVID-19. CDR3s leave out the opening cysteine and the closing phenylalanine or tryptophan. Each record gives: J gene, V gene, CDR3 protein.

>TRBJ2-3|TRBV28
ASGGGWSDTQY
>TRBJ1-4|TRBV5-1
ASSLGQGGGEKLF
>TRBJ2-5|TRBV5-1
ASSQQGAWEETQY
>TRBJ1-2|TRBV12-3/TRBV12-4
ASSKTDYGYT
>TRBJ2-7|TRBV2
ASSDRGYEQY
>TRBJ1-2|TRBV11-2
ASSFNGDGYT
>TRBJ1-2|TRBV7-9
ASSLDGIGYT
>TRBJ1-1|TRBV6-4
ASSLLPGVTEAF
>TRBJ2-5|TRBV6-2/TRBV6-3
ASSYPGIETQY
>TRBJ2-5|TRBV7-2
ASSPRDQETQY
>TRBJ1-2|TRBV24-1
ATSDGTGNYGYT
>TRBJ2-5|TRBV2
ATRGLANQETQY
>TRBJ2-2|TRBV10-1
ASSDPLKNTGELF
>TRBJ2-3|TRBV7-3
ASSAGTGTDTQY
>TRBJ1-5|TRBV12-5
ASVPWGSNQPQH
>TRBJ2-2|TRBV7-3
ASSLDPGTGELF
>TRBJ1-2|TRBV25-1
ATQMGGVSGYT
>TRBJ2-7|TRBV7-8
ASSQGPSAGANSYEQY
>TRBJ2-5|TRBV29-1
SVERGGGETQY
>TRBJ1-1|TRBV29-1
SVERGATEAF
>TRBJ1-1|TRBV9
ASSLNWGGRQAF
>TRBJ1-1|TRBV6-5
ASCRDRPRDTEAF
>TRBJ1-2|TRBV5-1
ASSLQGKVDYGYT
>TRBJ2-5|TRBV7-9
ASSFGTGGETQY